The subject of this entry is one TCR beta chain. The clone's antigen remains unknown. Base qualities are missing; no much larger clone stands one base away. This entry belongs to a study of blood T cell repertoires in COVID-19 (dated by TCRdb to the early 2020s). Looking at the study overall: Samples covering the acute and convalescent phases of COVID-19 were provided by collaborators in the United States, Italy and Spain. The material from the prospective study consisted of cDNA or gDNA derived from T cells, B-cell-depleted T cells, or PBMCs. Deeply sampled blood TCRbeta repertoires from subjects exposed to, actively infected with, or recovered from COVID-19 were included in the dataset. The repertoires were made available in a free public database intended to serve as a resource for research on the immune response to SARS-CoV-2. The samples were drawn from two sources: the first 160 participants of the ongoing ImmuneRACE study, and fewer than 1,500 subjects contributed by 6 global collaborators. Sample metadata almost always included a de-identified subject ID, COVID-19 status, age in years and sex. Where available, HLA class I and class II types were obtained from metadata supplied by the sample provider rather than from assay-based typing. On the study overall, not on this receptor specifically: The quantity of clinical and demographic metadata differed by source and by participant and was supplied without curation.

Participants in the prospective study were aged 18 to 89 years, lived in 24 United States geographic areas, and enrolled through a virtual design. To assign participants to cohorts, the prospective study relied on clinical history that participants themselves reported in a screening survey and a study questionnaire. Exposed participants had been in contact with someone with a PCR-confirmed or clinician-diagnosed COVID-19 case within 2 weeks of study entry. In the prospective study, mobile phlebotomists collected whole blood, serum and a nasopharyngeal or oropharyngeal swab from each participant. Additional blood draws and questionnaires over an approximately 2-month period could optionally be provided by prospective study participants. Blood samples from the prospective study were shipped frozen or at room temperature prior to DNA extraction. V is cut by 5 bases and J by 4 bases, and the space between the germline ends is 12 bases. Taken from cysteine to phenylalanine, the CDR3 has 14 residues. Kept here is only the CDR3 DNA, which spans 42 bases and is read in frame from base 1. Taken from the germline V gene, the CDR1 and CDR2 loops are MDHEN and SYDVKM.

TCRbeta CDR3 regions were amplified from genomic DNA using the immunoSEQ Assay, a bias-controlled multiplex PCR. As for the authors' bioinformatics: Nucleated cell counts per sample were estimated from amplification of reference gene primers within the assay. Sequence reads were collapsed and filtered to measure the absolute abundance of every unique TCRbeta CDR3 rearrangement. Productive Simpson clonality was computed per sample as the square root of Simpson's diversity index over productive rearrangements. Here the immuneACCESS table is served through TCRdb, limited to in-frame sequences with V and J called. Missing clones are a known gap in these copies; in checked studies unresolved V genes cover under half, and the rest lacks a known reason. V and J calls and clone size are copied from that table; D and trimming were computed from the DNA. The sample table records about 260,000 clones; approximately 90% of these occur just once. The ten top clones hold over 0.85% of the sample.

This TCR was recovered from a man aged 45 to 65 who had been exposed to COVID-19. Sequenced sample: PBMCs or T cells enriched from blood (not recorded which). The chain was built from TRBV28 and TRBJ1-3; no D gene is confidently identified. The CDR3 loop reads CASSPGLRGNTIYF. At the DNA level, the sequence is TGTGCCAGCAGTCCGGGATTGCGCGGAAACACCATATATTTT.